Below, one TCR beta chain is given with its context. The sample belongs to a study of tumor-infiltrating lymphocytes in localized non-small cell lung cancer. Data came from immunoSEQ multiplex PCR; TCRdb stores just in-frame clones and leaves some out. The sample includes about 10,000 clones, approximately 72% of them seen just once. This TCR was sampled from a human donor with non-small cell lung cancer. The sequencing sample was made of uninvolved lung tissue not adjacent to the tumor.

CDR3 DNA sequence: TGTGCCAGCAGCTTAGGACTAGCGGAGGGGAATGAGCAGTTCTTC. It yields the protein CASSLGLAEGNEQFF. The genes are TRBV7-2 and TRBJ2-1; 9 nucleotides agree with TRBD2. Germline values: CDR1 SGHTA, CDR2 FQGNSA. The CDR3 has 15 amino acids. With V trimmed by 1 base and J by 7 bases, 5 bases remained unmatched.